This paragraph covers one T cell receptor beta chain sequence. Antigen unknown. The repertoire was sequenced with immunoSEQ multiplex PCR; TCRdb's copy has only in-frame clones and lacks some. The top ten clones hold less than 9.5% of a sample with 70,000 to 95,000 clones, roughly 90% of them seen once. These data belong to a study of identifying expanded T cells in peripheral blood. Study conclusions and caveats: Technical replicates showed approximately 1.2 changed clones; approximately two weeks roughly 16; four weeks 19. Clone count variance between approximately two-week samples rose with total template count.

No infections or other immune events were documented during collection. V was cut by 8 bases and J by 5 bases, with 6 bases left in between. CDR1 is MDHEN and CDR2 is SYDVKM in the germline V gene. There are 10 residues in the CDR3. This chain uses TRBV28 with TRBJ1-2; D gene ambiguous. What was sequenced was blood. This TCR was sampled from a person aged 18 to 70 in good health. CDR3 sequence reads: CASGVYGYTF. CDR3 in DNA: TGTGCCAGCGGTGTATATGGCTACACCTTC.